A single sample gave rise to the 9 T cell receptor beta chains below, sequenced in a study of blood T cell repertoires in COVID-19. The data were produced by immunoSEQ multiplex PCR, yet TCRdb's version contains in-frame clones alone and is incomplete. The profile shows around 250,000 clones, around 81% of them singletons. Sequencing was done on a sample of PBMCs or T cells enriched from blood (not recorded which). Source of these receptors: a man aged 50 to 59 who had recovered from COVID-19.

The chain recombines TRBV2 with TRBJ2-1, with TRBD2 identical over 12 bases. The CDR3 consists of 17 residues. Germline V lookup: CDR1 SNHLY, CDR2 FYNNEI. After removal of 6 bases from V and 6 bases from J, the junction contained 12 bases not matched to a gene. CDR3 DNA sequence: TGTGCCAGCAGCGACCTGCGGACTAGCGGGATTTTCAATGAGCAGTTCTTC. Translating it yields CASSDLRTSGIFNEQFF. Together with reference TRBV2 and TRBJ2-1, the CDR3 gives the full variable domain: EPEVTQTPSHQVTQMGQEVILRCVPISNHLYFYWYRQILGQKVEFLVSFYNNEISEKSEIFDDQFSVERPDGSNFTLKIRSTKLEDSAMYFCASSDLRTSGIFNEQFFGPGTRLTVL.

The chain employs TRBV5-4 and TRBJ2-2, with TRBD2 as a possible D gene (6 bases). The CDR3 contains 15 residues. CDR1 SGHNT and CDR2 YYREEE come from the germline V gene (reference sequence). Trimming removed 1 base at V and 4 bases at J, with 11 bases between. The CDR3 region has the DNA TGTGCCAGCAGCTTGCCCGGGACTCTCACCGGGGAGCTGTTTTTT. Its protein is CASSLPGTLTGELFF.

J is TRBJ2-1 and V is TRBV5-1; D is possibly TRBD2 (5 bases). The CDR3 has 12 amino acids. Germline V CDR1 and CDR2: SGHRS, YFSETQ. Trimming took 5 bases from V and 10 from J, leaving 13 bases between them. Written as DNA, the CDR3 is TGCGCCAGCAGGACCCCTGGCGGGGAGCAGTTCTTC. Translating it yields CASRTPGGEQFF.

The chain has TRBV20-1 and TRBJ1-2; no clear D. CDR1 and CDR2 from the germline V gene are DFQATT and SNEGSKA (reference sequence). V was trimmed by 2 bases and J by 6 bases, leaving 4 bases between them. The CDR3 has 10 residues. The CDR3 protein is CSARTDGYTF. As DNA, the CDR3 is TGCAGTGCTAGAACGGATGGCTACACCTTC.

In nucleotides, the CDR3 is TGTGCCAGCAGCCCTGAGGGGGTACCCAATCAGCCCCAGCATTTT. Protein: CASSPEGVPNQPQHF. This chain links TRBV2 with TRBJ1-5, with D tentatively TRBD1 (6 bases). Germline values: CDR1 SNHLY, CDR2 FYNNEI. Deletions cut 6 bases from V and 3 bases from J, with 15 bases between. The CDR3 covers 15 residues. The whole variable domain, filled in from reference TRBV2 and TRBJ1-5, reads EPEVTQTPSHQVTQMGQEVILRCVPISNHLYFYWYRQILGQKVEFLVSFYNNEISEKSEIFDDQFSVERPDGSNFTLKIRSTKLEDSAMYFCASSPEGVPNQPQHFGDGTRLSIL.

V usage is TRBV19 and J usage is TRBJ2-1, with 8 bases identical to TRBD2. This CDR3 comprises 15 residues. V gave up 3 bases and J gave up 2 bases; unmatched junction bases: 3. The V gene's germline CDR1 is LNHDA and CDR2 SQIVND (reference sequence). In DNA, the CDR3 is TGTGCCAGTAGTATTAATAGCGGGACCTACAATGAGCAGTTCTTC. It encodes CASSINSGTYNEQFF.

This chain connects TRBV28 to TRBJ1-5, with TRBD1 as a possible D gene (6 bases). V was pared by 5 bases and J by 3 bases, with 20 bases between. CDR3 length equals 17 residues. Per germline, CDR1 MDHEN and CDR2 SYDVKM. The CDR3 sequence is CASSLLNYRDDNQPQHF. The CDR3, as DNA: TGTGCCAGCAGTCTCCTGAACTACAGGGATGACAATCAGCCCCAGCATTTT.

The chain couples TRBV20-1 to TRBJ1-1; 8 nucleotides match TRBD1. CDR3 size: 11 residues. With V trimmed by 6 bases and J by 8 bases, 5 bases remained unmatched. The V gene's germline CDR1 is DFQATT and CDR2 SNEGSKA (reference sequence). The CDR3 nucleotides read TGCAGTGCAGACAGGGGCACGGAAGCTTTCTTT. It codes for CSADRGTEAFF.

About this clone: The junction departs from the called germline gene at one end, perhaps through a read error. The rearrangement joins TRBV7-7 to TRBJ2-7; weak D call: TRBD1 (6 bases). The CDR3 totals 14 residues. CDR1 and CDR2 (germline): SSHAT, FNYEAQ (reference sequence). In DNA form, the CDR3 reads TGTGCTAGCAGCTTAGCACAGGGCCTCTACGAGCAGTACTTC. It translates to CASSLAQGLYEQYF.